This is a list of T cell receptor beta chains from one sample in a study of a mutant IDH1 vaccine in newly diagnosed glioma. No antigen has been identified for these receptors. Clones were sequenced by immunoSEQ multiplex PCR, and TCRdb holds only the in-frame ones, with some missing. This table holds tens of thousands of clones, roughly 82% found once. The material was PBMCs, obtained from a glioma patient whose treatment included an IDH1 peptide vaccine. The receptors were gathered from a woman under 30 with glioma. Some clones in this sample may be carry-over from other donors' samples. The CDR3 runs from the conserved cysteine through the conserved F or W. The order of the fields is V gene, D gene, clone size, J gene, CDR3 DNA, CDR3 protein. A D gene is named only where the DNA matches it firmly. Part of the rows lack a size; the others show once, few, many or a class for expanded clones.

TRBV7-2,-,few,TRBJ2-2,TGTGCCAGCAGCGCGAGACTCGCGAACACCGGGGAGCTGTTTTTT,CASSARLANTGELFF
TRBV10-2,-,-,TRBJ1-2,TGCGCCAGCAGGGACTATAACTATGGCTACACCTTC,CASRDYNYGYTF
TRBV7-3,-,-,TRBJ2-2,TGTGCCAGCAGCTTAAACCCCCTGGCCGGGGAGCTGTTTTTT,CASSLNPLAGELFF
TRBV29-1,TRBD2,-,TRBJ2-3,TGCAGCGTTGGGAGCGGGAGGGCAGATACGCAGTATTTT,CSVGSGRADTQYF
TRBV28,-,-,TRBJ2-5,TGTGCCAGCAGTCCCCGTAAGGGGGGGCGGGAAGAGACCCAGTACTTC,CASSPRKGGREETQYF
TRBV11-2,TRBD1,-,TRBJ2-5,TGTGCCAGCAGCTGGACAGGGGGAGCGGAGACCCAGTACTTC,CASSWTGGAETQYF
TRBV10-3,-,-,TRBJ2-1,TGTGCCATCAGTGTCTCCCGGAGGGACAATGAGCAGTTCTTC,CAISVSRRDNEQFF
TRBV19,-,-,TRBJ1-1,TGTGCCAGTACCCAGCGAAAGGGCAGGCAGACTGAAGCTTTCTTT,CASTQRKGRQTEAFF
TRBV6-5,-,-,TRBJ1-1,TGTGCCAGCCTTCGCATTGGGGGCACTGAAGCTTTCTTT,CASLRIGGTEAFF
TRBV29-1,-,-,TRBJ1-5,TGCAGCGTTAGGGACAGCAATCAGCCCCAGCATTTT,CSVRDSNQPQHF
TRBV5-6,-,once,TRBJ1-1,TGTGCCAGCAGCTTGGGACAGAAGAACACTGAAGCTTTCTTT,CASSLGQKNTEAFF
TRBV14,-,-,TRBJ2-3,TGTGCCAGCAGCCCGGGGCCGACTAGCACAGATACGCAGTATTTT,CASSPGPTSTDTQYF
TRBV19,-,few,TRBJ1-2,TGTGCCAGTAGTCTGTCCGGGACCTATGGCTACACCTTC,CASSLSGTYGYTF
TRBV13,-,-,TRBJ1-3,TGTGCCAGCAGCCCAGACGGAGCCTCTGGAAACACCATATATTTT,CASSPDGASGNTIYF
TRBV9,-,-,TRBJ1-1,TGTGCCAGCAGCGTGGACGAGGGATTCTCTGAAGCTTTCTTT,CASSVDEGFSEAFF
TRBV9,-,-,TRBJ2-7,TGTGCCAGCAGCGCGGGCGGAGCCTACGAGCAGTACTTC,CASSAGGAYEQYF
TRBV11-2,TRBD1,-,TRBJ1-2,TGTGCCAGCAGTACCACTAGGACAGGGAGTAACTATGGCTACACCTTC,CASSTTRTGSNYGYTF